The T cell receptor beta chain under discussion was sequenced for a study of radiotherapy plus CTLA-4 blockade in lung cancer. V dropped 5 bases and J dropped 8 bases, with 15 bases sitting between them. This CDR3 is built from 13 residues. Germline V gene lookup returns CDR1 SGHAT and CDR2 FQNNGV. Some clones are missing from TCRdb's copy, which holds only in-frame ones; the method was immunoSEQ multiplex PCR. The sample holds some 74,000 clones, 78% seen once. The input for sequencing was peripheral blood, taken from a patient treated with radiotherapy plus ipilimumab. This clonotype was sampled from a human donor with non-small cell lung cancer who had a complete response to radiotherapy plus ipilimumab. The chain links TRBV11-2 to TRBJ1-2; tentatively, D is TRBD1 (6 bases). The CDR3 nucleotides read TGTGCCAGCAGCGTCGACAGGCACCTAGGCTACACCTTC. The encoded protein is CASSVDRHLGYTF.